This entry features one TCR beta chain sequence. What it binds is not known. The data were obtained in a study of cytomegalovirus exposure and HLA in healthy donors. The study ran its PCR with 60 Vbeta and 13 Jbeta primers. Assay: immunoSEQ multiplex PCR; the TCRdb copy retains only in-frame clones and omits some. The table counts approximately 110,000 clones; 2.2% lies in the top ten. Regarding the study as a whole: Apart from CMV serostatus, no immune exposure information was available. Analyzed later, association rates of TCRs varied across HLA loci, with DRB1 most and HLA-C fewest.

Each of the donors was a healthy bone marrow donor. V shed 10 bases and J shed 5 bases, with 23 bases lying between them. The germline gives CDR1 SGHVS, CDR2 FNYEAQ. This CDR3 comprises 16 residues. V gene TRBV7-6 combines with J gene TRBJ2-2; tentative D call: TRBD1 (6 bases). This receptor was identified in a man in his forties in good health and CMV-seronegative. The sample taken for sequencing was PBMCs. The DNA for the CDR3 is TGTGCCACCACCCGACAAGGGGGAGTGCGTACCGGGGAGCTGTTTTTT. Its protein product is CATTRQGGVRTGELFF.